Included here is one T cell receptor beta chain sequence, with context. Its antigen is still unknown. The sample belongs to a study of beta chain features in type 1 diabetes. Study-level points and caveats: All four CD4+ subsets from Type 1 diabetes patients carried moderately but significantly shorter TCRB CDR3s.

Reverse transcribing all isolated RNA meant expressed TCRB transcripts were sequenced. The method was immunoSEQ multiplex PCR; TCRdb's version includes in-frame clones alone and lacks a portion of them. The profile shows about 300,000 clones, about 13% of them singletons. Looked up from germline, CDR1 is SGHTA and CDR2 is FQGTGA. This CDR3 region has 13 residues. Trimming took 6 bases from V and 1 from J, leaving 9 bases between them. Material for sequencing was naive CD4+ T cells from blood. This receptor was identified in a young woman with type 1 diabetes. V usage is TRBV7-3 and J usage is TRBJ1-1, with D unclear. Here the CDR3 DNA reads TGTGCCAGCAGGAGGCAAGCGAACACTGAAGCTTTCTTT. The encoded protein is CASRRQANTEAFF.